The source of this T cell receptor (beta chain) is a study of cytomegalovirus exposure and HLA in healthy donors. Study-level information: Out of roughly 170 million T cells, an earlier analysis found some 120 million unique TCR beta sequences in total. General study results and limits: The investigators catalogued 180 or so TCR beta chains as cytomegalovirus-associated.

The CDR3 totals 15 residues. With 6 bases clipped from V and 0 bases from J, the junction kept 3 bases outside the gene matches. Germline loops: CDR1 MNHEY, CDR2 SMNVEV (reference sequence). PCR used 60 Vbeta primers and 13 Jbeta primers. Original processing methods: Later analysis identified around 85 million unique TCR beta chains, about 12 million shared. Generated by immunoSEQ multiplex PCR, the TCRdb table keeps only in-frame clones and is missing some. V and J calls and clone size are those listed in that table; D and trimming were worked out from the DNA. The repertoire holds under 250,000 clones, with 81% as singletons. Of note for this clone: Its antigen remains unknown.

The rearrangement joins TRBV27 to TRBJ1-5; 9 bases agree with TRBD1. The material sequenced was PBMCs. This TCR derives from a woman aged 55-70 years in good health and CMV-seropositive. The chain's CDR3 is CASSRTGDSNQPQHF. DNA for the CDR3: TGTGCCAGCAGCCGGACAGGGGATAGCAATCAGCCCCAGCATTTT.